These T cell receptor beta chains were read from a single sample in a study of T cell repertoires in cytomegalovirus infection. TCRdb re-called the reads through MiXCR, storing one row per CDR3 protein. Of hundreds of thousands of distinct CDR3 sequences in the sample, approximately 42% were seen once. These receptors have no known antigen. The specimen was cultured PBMCs, collected from culture after CMV antigen stimulation. The receptors here all came from a human donor in good health (CMV status not recorded). Some clones in this sample may be carry-over from other donors' samples. The CDR3 runs from the conserved cysteine through the conserved F or W. Fields, in order: clone size, J gene, V gene, D gene, CDR3 protein, CDR3 DNA. D genes are given only for firm matches. Expanded clones get a size class; other rows say once, few or many, or leave the size out.

NA	TRBJ2-7	TRBV2	NA	CASAVTYEQYF	TGTGCCAGCGCTGTGACTTACGAGCAGTACTTC
few	TRBJ2-2	TRBV12-3/TRBV12-4	NA	CASMASLTGELFF	TGTGCCAGTATGGCCAGCCTCACCGGGGAGCTGTTTTTT
NA	TRBJ1-1	TRBV19	TRBD1	CASSRLWTGENTEAFF	TGTGCCAGTAGTAGACTCTGGACAGGGGAAAACACTGAAGCTTTCTTT
NA	TRBJ1-2	TRBV27	NA	CASRPGRINYGYTF	TGTGCCAGCAGACCTGGACGTATTAACTATGGCTACACCTTC
NA	TRBJ2-1	TRBV24-1	NA	CATSAPGAYNEQFF	TGTGCCACCAGTGCCCCAGGGGCCTACAATGAGCAGTTCTTC
NA	TRBJ1-3	TRBV7-8	NA	CASSPVKGSGNTIYF	TGTGCCAGCAGCCCAGTCAAGGGTTCCGGAAACACCATATATTTT
NA	TRBJ2-1	TRBV7-4	NA	CASSLTRAVDEQFF	TGTGCCAGCAGCTTAACGCGGGCCGTGGATGAGCAGTTCTTC
NA	TRBJ1-2	TRBV27	TRBD1	CASSSAQGGGYTF	TGTGCCAGCAGCTCCGCCCAGGGGGGTGGCTACACCTTC
few	TRBJ1-4	TRBV15	NA	CATSSYSDQWEKLFF	TGTGCCACCAGCAGCTATTCGGACCAGTGGGAAAAACTGTTTTTT
NA	TRBJ2-3	TRBV28	NA	CASSFKISTDTQYF	TGTGCCAGCAGTTTTAAGATTAGCACAGATACGCAGTATTTT
NA	TRBJ2-5	TRBV10-3	TRBD1	CAISDSTGNQETQYF	TGTGCCATCAGTGACTCGACAGGGAACCAAGAGACCCAGTACTTC
NA	TRBJ2-7	TRBV7-2	NA	CASSLSTFNEQYF	TGTGCCAGCAGCCTTTCGACCTTCAACGAGCAGTACTTC
once	TRBJ2-3	TRBV19	NA	CASTVSFVGVDTQYF	TGTGCCAGTACAGTATCGTTCGTTGGAGTGGATACGCAGTATTTT
once	TRBJ2-5	TRBV6-2/TRBV6-3	NA	CASSETQAGETQYF	TGTGCCAGCAGTGAAACGCAAGCGGGAGAGACCCAGTACTTC
few	TRBJ1-4	TRBV10-3	NA	CAISDSEQEKLFF	TGTGCCATCAGTGATTCCGAACAGGAAAAACTGTTTTTT
few	TRBJ1-5	TRBV19	NA	CASSIGELGNQPQHF	TGTGCCAGTAGTATTGGGGAGTTGGGCAATCAGCCCCAGCATTTT
NA	TRBJ1-6	TRBV19	NA	CASTSANSPLHF	TGTGCCAGTACGTCTGCGAATTCACCCCTCCACTTT
NA	TRBJ1-1	TRBV7-9	NA	CASSLGARGSSEAFF	TGTGCCAGCAGCTTAGGGGCCCGGGGATCGTCTGAAGCTTTCTTT
NA	TRBJ1-3	TRBV5-6	NA	CASSLVKGPFSSGNTIYF	TGTGCCAGCAGCTTGGTTAAGGGTCCGTTTAGCTCTGGAAACACCATATATTTT
NA	TRBJ2-2	TRBV4-1	NA	CASSQVKGPNTGELFF	TGCGCCAGCAGCCAAGTTAAGGGACCGAACACCGGGGAGCTGTTTTTT
few	TRBJ2-1	TRBV6-2/TRBV6-3	NA	CASSYEGDEQFF	TGTGCCAGCAGTTACGAGGGTGATGAGCAGTTCTTC
NA	TRBJ1-6	TRBV15	NA	CATSRTALSSYNSPLHF	TGTGCCACCAGCAGGACAGCGCTAAGCTCCTATAATTCACCCCTCCACTTT
NA	TRBJ1-1	TRBV7-2	NA	CASSLARADTEAFF	TGTGCCAGCAGCTTAGCCAGGGCGGACACTGAAGCTTTCTTT
few	TRBJ2-7	TRBV27	NA	CASSLARQNQDEQYF	TGTGCCAGCAGTTTAGCCCGACAGAATCAGGACGAGCAGTACTTC
NA	TRBJ2-5	TRBV5-4	NA	CASSDPTRRETQYF	TGTGCCAGCAGCGACCCGACTAGACGAGAGACCCAGTACTTC
NA	TRBJ2-1	TRBV7-2	NA	CASSLGGGLEQFF	TGTGCCAGCAGCTTAGGTGGGGGGCTTGAGCAGTTCTTC
NA	TRBJ1-1	TRBV11-3	NA	CASSARDRNTEAFF	TGTGCCAGCAGCGCCCGGGACCGGAACACTGAAGCTTTCTTT
NA	TRBJ2-1	TRBV7-2	TRBD2	CASSLTAGGPNEQFF	TGTGCCAGCAGCTTAACGGCGGGAGGGCCAAATGAGCAGTTCTTC
NA	TRBJ1-5	TRBV6-2/TRBV6-3	NA	CASSGDPQPQHF	TGTGCCAGCAGTGGGGATCCCCAGCCCCAGCATTTT
few	TRBJ1-4	TRBV7-6	NA	CASSARGKLFF	TGTGCCAGCAGCGCCCGCGGAAAACTGTTTTTT
few	TRBJ2-7	TRBV12-3/TRBV12-4	NA	CASSSTLAAYEQYF	TGTGCCAGCAGTTCAACATTAGCTGCCTACGAGCAGTACTTC
NA	TRBJ1-1	TRBV7-6	NA	CASSLSGAAEAFF	TGTGCCAGCAGCTTATCGGGGGCCGCTGAAGCTTTCTTT
NA	TRBJ2-1	TRBV5-4	TRBD1	CASSLWDRGSNEQFF	TGTGCCAGCAGCTTGTGGGACAGGGGGTCGAATGAGCAGTTCTTC
few	TRBJ2-7	TRBV11-1	NA	CASSLGPTSEQYF	TGTGCCAGCAGCTTAGGGCCGACTAGCGAGCAGTACTTC
NA	TRBJ2-3	TRBV12-3/TRBV12-4	TRBD2	CASSPPLGREGPDTQYF	TGTGCCAGCAGCCCTCCTCTTGGGCGGGAGGGCCCAGATACGCAGTATTTT
NA	TRBJ2-3	TRBV7-2	NA	CASSSRSGLTDTQYF	TGTGCCAGCAGCTCTCGTAGTGGTCTGACAGATACGCAGTATTTT
NA	TRBJ2-3	TRBV12-3/TRBV12-4	NA	CASSLVRYTDTQYF	TGTGCCAGCAGTTTGGTTAGATACACAGATACGCAGTATTTT
few	TRBJ1-1	TRBV6-1	NA	CASSEATGNTEAFF	TGTGCCAGCAGTGAAGCGACAGGAAACACTGAAGCTTTCTTT
few	TRBJ2-3	TRBV5-4	TRBD2	CASSLPGLATDTQYF	TGTGCCAGCAGCTTGCCGGGACTAGCGACAGATACGCAGTATTTT
NA	TRBJ2-5	TRBV7-9	NA	CASSLGSRREHQETQYF	TGTGCCAGCAGCTTAGGGAGCCGCAGGGAACACCAAGAGACCCAGTACTTC
NA	TRBJ2-1	TRBV7-3	NA	CASSRRRGSVNNEQFF	TGTGCCAGCAGCCGAAGGCGGGGTAGCGTCAACAATGAGCAGTTCTTC
NA	TRBJ1-2	TRBV7-9	NA	CASSLVSAANGYTF	TGTGCCAGCAGCTTAGTTTCCGCGGCGAATGGCTACACCTTC
NA	TRBJ2-3	TRBV6-5	NA	CACSRADTQYF	TGTGCCTGCTCAAGGGCCGATACGCAGTATTTT
NA	TRBJ1-1	TRBV19	NA	CASSISLGDTEAFF	TGTGCCAGTAGTATAAGTCTGGGGGACACTGAAGCTTTCTTT
NA	TRBJ2-3	TRBV6-6	TRBD2	CASTLTLAGNTDTQYF	TGTGCCAGCACCTTGACCCTAGCGGGCAACACAGATACGCAGTATTTT
NA	TRBJ2-1	TRBV5-4	NA	CASSIGGSRYNEQFF	TGTGCCAGCAGCATCGGAGGGAGTCGCTACAATGAGCAGTTCTTC
NA	TRBJ1-5	TRBV20-1	TRBD1	CSGRDSVSNQPQHF	TGCAGTGGCCGGGACAGCGTAAGCAATCAGCCCCAGCATTTT
NA	TRBJ2-1	TRBV7-9	TRBD2	CASSTLAGEFF	TGTGCCAGCAGCACCTTAGCGGGGGAGTTCTTC
NA	TRBJ2-3	TRBV24-1	NA	CATSDPRATDTQYF	TGTGCCACCAGTGATCCCCGGGCAACAGATACGCAGTATTTT
NA	TRBJ1-4	TRBV28	NA	CASSSTGAEDNEKLFF	TGTGCCAGCAGTTCCACTGGGGCAGAGGATAATGAAAAACTGTTTTTT
NA	TRBJ1-5	TRBV15	NA	CATSRAGFNQPQHF	TGTGCCACCAGCAGAGCAGGGTTCAATCAGCCCCAGCATTTT
NA	TRBJ2-2	TRBV6-1	NA	CASWRGRAGELFF	TGTGCCAGTTGGAGGGGTAGGGCCGGGGAGCTGTTTTTT
NA	TRBJ1-6	TRBV12-3/TRBV12-4	NA	CASWLGDGSPLHF	TGTGCCAGCTGGTTGGGAGACGGTTCACCCCTCCACTTT
many	TRBJ2-7	TRBV11-1	NA	CASRAYREAYEQYF	TGTGCCAGCAGGGCCTACAGGGAAGCCTACGAGCAGTACTTC